The entry below describes one TCR beta chain. These data belong to a study of blood T cell repertoires in COVID-19. In the study overall: The United States, Italy and Spain were the sources of the acute and convalescent COVID-19 samples. T cells, B-cell-depleted T cells, or PBMCs supplied cDNA or gDNA.

Germline V gene sequence: CDR1 MNHEY, CDR2 SMNVEV (reference sequence). Trimming at V came to 2 bases and at J to 2 bases, leaving 5 bases not matched to a gene. The CDR3 is 15 amino acids. Original handling: Nucleated cell counts were estimated from reference gene primer amplification. TCRdb keeps only in-frame clones here, not all; method: immunoSEQ multiplex PCR. V, J and clone size are taken as reported in that table, and D and trimming were inferred from the DNA itself. This sample carries more than 75,000 clones, over 75% of them seen once, and the ten largest clones take roughly 14%. Material for sequencing was peripheral blood. This chain links TRBV27 with TRBJ1-2; 7 bases are a match to TRBD1. This sequence was found in a woman in her 70s with acute or convalescent COVID-19. The CDR3 bases are TGTGCCAGCAGTTTAGGGCAGGGGGGCAACTATGGCTACACCTTC. Translating it yields CASSLGQGGNYGYTF.